This TCR beta chain was retrieved from a study of cytomegalovirus exposure and HLA in healthy donors. CDR1 is LGHNA, CDR2 YSLEER, per germline. The CDR3 consists of 16 residues. Trimming left V 2 bases short and J 8 bases short, with 21 bases between. PCR employed 60 Vbeta and 13 Jbeta primers. Here immunoSEQ multiplex PCR was the method, and the copy in TCRdb shows in-frame clones only, minus some. The table records about 110,000 clones, over 70% of them present only once. Sequencing was carried out using PBMCs. The chain carries TRBV4-3 and TRBJ1-2; no reliable D call. The sequence was collected from a female donor in good health and CMV-seronegative. The CDR3 reads CASSQQTDGLLRGYTF. In nucleotides, the CDR3 is TGCGCCAGCAGCCAACAAACGGACGGACTTTTGAGGGGCTACACCTTC.